Shown below are 32 T cell receptor beta chains from a single sample sequenced in a study of shared clonotypes between healthy human individuals. The method was immunoSEQ multiplex PCR; TCRdb's version includes in-frame clones alone and lacks a portion of them. There are roughly 1.5 million clones in the sample; about 98% occur only once, and approximately 0.45% lies in the top ten. The sequenced sample consisted of naive CD4+ T cells sorted from blood. Subset: CD45RA+ positively selected. The receptors originated from a man aged 30 to 39 in good health.

V is TRBV7-9 and J is TRBJ2-1; D not certain. Trimming left V 6 bases short and J 0 bases short, with 12 bases between. From germline, CDR1 is SEHNR and CDR2 FQNEAQ (reference sequence). The CDR3 totals 15 residues. CDR3 bases: TGTGCCAGCAGGCCTGACTCCTCCTCCTACAATGAGCAGTTCTTC. It translates to CASRPDSSSYNEQFF.

This chain joins TRBV12-2 and TRBJ1-1. TRBV12-2 is labeled a pseudogene. The CDR3 has 14 amino acids. In DNA, the CDR3 is TGTGCAAGTCGCTTAGGCAGGGAGGACACTGAAGCTTTCTTT. As protein: CASRLGREDTEAFF.

The chain recombines TRBV11-2 with TRBJ1-2; 8 positions agree with TRBD1. J lost 5 bases, V lost 5 bases, and 13 bases had no gene match. Per the germline V gene, CDR1 is SGHAT and CDR2 is FQNNGV. This CDR3 region has 16 residues. Here the CDR3 DNA reads TGTGCCAGCAGCGATGATCGACAGGGGAGGAAATATGGCTACACCTTC. Its protein is CASSDDRQGRKYGYTF.

The rearrangement joins TRBV15 to TRBJ2-2, with D possibly matching TRBD2 (5 bases). The CDR3 covers 16 residues. The V end lost 0 bases, the J end lost 8 bases, and 16 bases lay between the germline ends. Germline lookup yields CDR1 LNHNV and CDR2 YYDKDF (reference sequence). DNA for the CDR3: TGTGCCACCAGCAGAGATCGGAGGACGGGTGGGGGGGAGCTGTTTTTT. Encoded protein: CATSRDRRTGGGELFF.

The chain is built from TRBV9 and TRBJ2-2; 7 nucleotides align to TRBD1. Germline V gene data show CDR1 as SGDLS and CDR2 as YYNGEE. The CDR3 is 14 amino acids. V was pared by 3 bases and J by 3 bases, with 2 bases of the junction left unmatched. CDR3 sequence: CASSGQGYTGELFF. In nucleotides, the CDR3 is TGTGCCAGCAGCGGACAGGGTTACACCGGGGAGCTGTTTTTT.

The rearrangement uses TRBV18 and TRBJ1-1; TRBD1 might be the D (6 bases). Germline loops: CDR1 KGHSH, CDR2 LQKENI. V was clipped by 3 bases and J by 1 base, with 15 bases between them. There are 16 residues in the CDR3. The CDR3 protein is CASSPNRGAANTEAFF. For the CDR3, the DNA is TGTGCCAGCTCACCGAATCGGGGGGCCGCGAACACTGAAGCTTTCTTT.

The chain joins TRBV5-4 to TRBJ2-3, with a possible D match to TRBD1 (6 bases). This CDR3 is 13 amino acids long. The germline gives CDR1 SGHNT, CDR2 YYREEE (reference sequence). Trimming shortened V by 4 bases and J by 4 bases, and 10 bases separated the two germline ends. The CDR3 reads CASSPGHADTQYF. The CDR3 bases are TGTGCCAGCAGCCCGGGACACGCAGATACGCAGTATTTT.

This rearrangement joins TRBV10-3 to TRBJ2-7; no firm D call. The length of the CDR3 is 11 residues. V was clipped by 6 bases and J by 6 bases, with 9 bases between them. Germline CDR1 and CDR2: ENHRY and SYGVKD. CDR3 protein: CAIRDVGEQYF. In nucleotides, the CDR3 is TGTGCCATCAGGGATGTCGGCGAGCAGTACTTC.

The chain is built from TRBV5-1 and TRBJ2-4; the match to TRBD2 covers 8 bases. V shed 0 bases, J shed 2 bases, and the junction held 13 bases outside the gene matches. Germline assignment: CDR1 SGHRS and CDR2 YFSETQ. There are 19 residues in the CDR3. CDR3 sequence: CASSLALSAGGLTKNIQYF. CDR3 bases: TGCGCCAGCAGCTTGGCCTTGTCGGCGGGGGGACTCACCAAAAACATTCAGTACTTC.

This chain joins TRBV28 and TRBJ2-2; D tentatively reads TRBD1 or TRBD2 (5 bases each). The CDR3 length is 14 residues. CDR1 and CDR2 (germline): MDHEN, SYDVKM. V dropped 2 bases and J dropped 5 bases, with 9 bases sitting between them. This CDR3 is CASSLNEGTGELFF. CDR3 bases: TGTGCCAGCAGTTTAAATGAGGGGACCGGGGAGCTGTTTTTT.

CDR3 sequence (DNA): TGTGCCAGCAGCTCCCCTTTGGCGGGCGTTAGGACCGACAATGGCTACACCTTC. As protein: CASSSPLAGVRTDNGYTF. The V gene is TRBV7-3, the J gene TRBJ1-2; D not certain. The CDR3 consists of 18 residues. Per the germline V gene, CDR1 is SGHTA and CDR2 is FQGTGA. V lost 4 bases, J lost 6 bases, and 27 bases lay in between.

The gene calls are TRBV5-4 and TRBJ2-2, with D hard to call. The CDR3 is 12 residues long. Germline assignment: CDR1 SGHNT and CDR2 YYREEE (reference sequence). The V end was cut by 4 bases, the J end by 6 bases, with 7 bases between. Written as DNA, the CDR3 is TGTGCCAGCAGCCAAGACCCCGGGGAGCTGTTTTTT. Protein product: CASSQDPGELFF.

The rearrangement joins TRBV7-9 to TRBJ2-3; possibly TRBD2 for D (5 bases). This CDR3 has 12 amino acids. V lost 6 bases and J lost 7, with 11 bases in between. Germline-derived CDR1 and CDR2 are SEHNR and FQNEAQ (reference sequence). For the CDR3, the DNA is TGTGCCAGCAGAACTAGTCGGCATACGCAGTATTTT. Translating it yields CASRTSRHTQYF. Variable domain in full (rest from reference TRBV7-9 and TRBJ2-3): DTGVSQNPRHKITKRGQNVTFRCDPISEHNRLYWYRQTLGQGPEFLTYFQNEAQLEKSRLLSDRFSAERPKGSFSTLEIQRTEQGDSAMYLCASRTSRHTQYFGPGTRLTVL.

The chain combines TRBV7-6 with TRBJ1-3; perhaps TRBD1 as D (5 bases). V gave up 3 bases and J gave up 4 bases, with 10 bases separating them. This CDR3 spans 14 amino acids. From germline, CDR1 is SGHVS and CDR2 FNYEAQ. CDR3: CASSLNRSGNTIYF. CDR3 DNA: TGTGCCAGCAGCTTGAACAGGTCCGGAAACACCATATATTTT.

The chain has TRBV10-3 and TRBJ2-1; 11 nucleotides agree with TRBD2. The germline V gene encodes CDR1 ENHRY and CDR2 SYGVKD. This CDR3 comprises 20 residues. Trimming took 5 bases from V and 0 from J; bases not matched to a gene: 15. The CDR3: CAISSPLGLAGESSYNEQFF. The CDR3 DNA follows: TGTGCCATCAGTTCCCCCCTCGGACTAGCGGGCGAGAGCTCCTACAATGAGCAGTTCTTC.

The rearrangement links TRBV5-1 to TRBJ1-1, with D unclear. This CDR3 contains 13 residues. CDR1 and CDR2 (germline): SGHRS, YFSETQ. The ends were cut back, 0 bases at V and 1 base at J, with 4 bases in the middle. As DNA, the CDR3 is TGCGCCAGCAGCTTGGCGACGAACACTGAAGCTTTCTTT. Its protein product is CASSLATNTEAFF.

The chain recombines TRBV11-2 with TRBJ1-1; TRBD1 might be the D (5 bases). V was cut by 5 bases and J by 1 base, with 17 bases left in between. Germline V gene lookup returns CDR1 SGHAT and CDR2 FQNNGV. The CDR3 loop spans 16 amino acids. CDR3 sequence (DNA): TGTGCCAGCAGCCGAATGGGGGTCGGGGCGAACACTGAAGCTTTCTTT. Protein: CASSRMGVGANTEAFF.

The rearrangement links TRBV6-1 to TRBJ1-2; tentatively, D is TRBD1 (6 bases). Germline V gene lookup returns CDR1 MNHNS and CDR2 SASEGT. Trimming removed 1 base from V and 6 bases from J, with 15 bases in between. This CDR3 has 15 amino acids. CDR3 residues: CASSEVSRGINGYTF. The CDR3 nucleotides read TGTGCCAGCAGTGAAGTATCCAGGGGAATCAATGGCTACACCTTC.

V is TRBV5-5 and J is TRBJ2-2; 11 nucleotides align to TRBD1. Losses at the gene ends were 4 bases for V and 5 bases for J; bases not matched to a gene: 7. From germline, CDR1 is SGHKS and CDR2 YYEKEE (reference sequence). The CDR3 length is 16 residues. CDR3 in DNA: TGTGCCAGCAGCACCTGGGACAGGGGGAATACCGGGGAGCTGTTTTTT. Translated, it gives CASSTWDRGNTGELFF.

The rearrangement links TRBV27 to TRBJ1-2; D is unresolved. V was pared by 2 bases and J by 1 base, with 11 bases between. Germline V lookup: CDR1 MNHEY, CDR2 SMNVEV (reference sequence). CDR3 length: 15 residues. The DNA of the CDR3 is TGTGCCAGCAGTTTAAAGGCAGCGATTAACTATGGCTACACCTTC. Its protein product is CASSLKAAINYGYTF.

J is TRBJ2-1 and V is TRBV18; 11 bases fit TRBD2. This CDR3 is built from 15 residues. The V gene end was trimmed by 2 bases and the J gene end by 6 bases; junction bases not matched to a gene: 3. CDR1 and CDR2 (germline): KGHSH, LQKENI. The CDR3 reads CASSPTSGSRNEQFF. CDR3 coding DNA: TGTGCCAGCTCACCAACTAGCGGGAGTCGCAATGAGCAGTTCTTC.

The chain uses TRBV28 and TRBJ1-5, with 7 bases lining up with TRBD1. V trimming: 6 bases; J trimming: 4 bases; junction bases outside the gene matches: 9. The CDR3 totals 15 residues. Germline CDR1 and CDR2: MDHEN and SYDVKM. In DNA, the CDR3 is TGTGCCAGCAGCCCCCAGGGACAGAAAAATCAGCCCCAGCATTTT. Its translation is CASSPQGQKNQPQHF. The entire variable domain, with the rest obtained from reference TRBV28 and TRBJ1-5, is as follows: DVKVTQSSRYLVKRTGEKVFLECVQDMDHENMFWYRQDPGLGLRLIYFSYDVKMKEKGDIPEGYSVSREKKERFSLILESASTNQTSMYLCASSPQGQKNQPQHFGDGTRLSIL.

The chain recombines TRBV5-4 with TRBJ1-5; D is unclear. V lost 4 bases, J lost 3 bases, and 11 bases lay in between. The CDR3 length is 14 residues. Germline-derived CDR1 and CDR2 are SGHNT and YYREEE (reference sequence). CDR3 amino acids: CASSPDGINQPQHF. The CDR3 region has the DNA TGTGCCAGCAGCCCGGACGGAATCAATCAGCCCCAGCATTTT. Looking up the rest from reference TRBV5-4 and TRBJ1-5 gives the full variable domain: ETGVTQSPTHLIKTRGQQVTLRCSSQSGHNTVSWYQQALGQGPQFIFQYYREEENGRGNFPPRFSGLQFPNYSSELNVNALELDDSALYLCASSPDGINQPQHFGDGTRLSIL.

The rearrangement uses TRBV28 and TRBJ2-2; D could derive from TRBD1 or TRBD2 (5 bases each). CDR1 is MDHEN, CDR2 SYDVKM, per germline. The CDR3 is 16 residues long. The germline V and J ends were trimmed by 3 bases and 4 bases, with 15 bases remaining between them. CDR3 DNA: TGTGCCAGCAGTTTGATGGGGGTCCCCCTCACCGGGGAGCTGTTTTTT. It is translated as CASSLMGVPLTGELFF.

The DNA of the CDR3 is TGTGCCAGCTCAGCCCTCCCCACAGACTCCAATGGCTACACCTTC. Protein product: CASSALPTDSNGYTF. This chain joins TRBV18 and TRBJ1-2; D is ambiguous. The ends were cut back, 5 bases at V and 6 bases at J, with 19 bases in the middle. The CDR3 length is 15 residues. Germline V CDR1 and CDR2: KGHSH, LQKENI. The entire variable domain, with the rest obtained from reference TRBV18 and TRBJ1-2, is as follows: NAGVMQNPRHLVRRRGQEARLRCSPMKGHSHVYWYRQLPEEGLKFMVYLQKENIIDESGMPKERFSAEFPKEGPSILRIQQVVRGDSAAYFCASSALPTDSNGYTFGSGTRLTVV.

This chain uses TRBV7-9 with TRBJ2-4, with a weak D call TRBD2 (6 bases). The CDR3 length is 16 residues. CDR1 SEHNR and CDR2 FQNEAQ come from the germline V gene (reference sequence). The V gene lost 2 bases and the J gene lost 1 base, with 12 bases spanning the gap. The CDR3 coding sequence is TGTGCCAGCAGCTTAACTGGGACTCCCGCCAAAAACATTCAGTACTTC. This encodes CASSLTGTPAKNIQYF.

The rearrangement links TRBV11-2 to TRBJ1-3, with D possibly TRBD1 on 6 matching bases. V was cut by 5 bases and J by 2 bases, with 10 bases left in between. Per the germline V gene, CDR1 is SGHAT and CDR2 is FQNNGV. CDR3 length: 14 amino acids. CDR3 region: CASSEGVAGNTIYF. The CDR3 DNA follows: TGTGCCAGCAGCGAGGGGGTTGCTGGAAACACCATATATTTT.

A single count supports this clone. The gene calls are TRBV18 and TRBJ2-1; the D gene is possibly TRBD1 (5 bases). The V end was cut by 4 bases, the J end by 8 bases, with 12 bases between. Germline V gene data show CDR1 as KGHSH and CDR2 as LQKENI. The CDR3 is 13 residues long. The CDR3 nucleotides read TGTGCCAGCTCACGACAGTACCGGGATGAGCAGTTCTTC. This encodes CASSRQYRDEQFF. Full variable domain (missing parts from reference TRBV18 and TRBJ2-1): NAGVMQNPRHLVRRRGQEARLRCSPMKGHSHVYWYRQLPEEGLKFMVYLQKENIIDESGMPKERFSAEFPKEGPSILRIQQVVRGDSAAYFCASSRQYRDEQFFGPGTRLTVL.

V usage is TRBV28 and J usage is TRBJ2-2; D uncertain. Germline CDR1 reads MDHEN; CDR2 reads SYDVKM. Trimming left V 3 bases short and J 8 bases short, with 13 bases between. CDR3 size: 14 residues. The CDR3 DNA reads TGTGCCAGCAGTTTTCCCCCCATCGCAGGGGAGCTGTTTTTT. This sequence encodes CASSFPPIAGELFF.

The chain uses TRBV30 and TRBJ1-5, with D possibly TRBD1 on 5 matching bases. The CDR3 is made up of 16 amino acids. V shed 4 bases and J shed 0 bases, with 16 bases lying between them. CDR1 GTSNPN and CDR2 SVGIG come from the germline V gene (reference sequence). CDR3 DNA: TGTGCCTGGAAAAGAAGAGGGGACTTTAGCAATCAGCCCCAGCATTTT. As protein: CAWKRRGDFSNQPQHF.

A word on this clone: The same CDR3 also results from other DNA sequences found in this sample. The chain joins TRBV5-1 to TRBJ2-1; 12 nucleotides align to TRBD2. The germline CDR1 and CDR2 sequences are SGHRS and YFSETQ. The CDR3 has 16 residues. V lost 4 bases, J lost 0 bases, and 2 bases stayed unmatched. CDR3 DNA: TGCGCCAGCAGCCCGGGACTAGCGGGCTCCTACAATGAGCAGTTCTTC. It codes for CASSPGLAGSYNEQFF.

In its sample, this clone was seen once. The DNA for the CDR3 is TGTGCCAGCAGTTTAGACACCGGGGAGCTGTTTTTT. This gives the protein CASSLDTGELFF. The chain joins TRBV2 to TRBJ2-2; D gene uncertain. The CDR3 covers 12 residues. Germline CDR1 reads SNHLY; CDR2 reads FYNNEI. Between the trimmed V and J ends, which lost 5 bases and 3 bases, there was a span of 4 bases.